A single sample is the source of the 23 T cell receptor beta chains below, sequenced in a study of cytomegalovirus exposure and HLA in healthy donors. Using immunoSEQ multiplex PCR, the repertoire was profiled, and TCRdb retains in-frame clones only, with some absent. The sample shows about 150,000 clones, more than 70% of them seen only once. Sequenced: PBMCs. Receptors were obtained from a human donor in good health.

The DNA of the CDR3 is TGTGCCAGCAGCTTTCGACCGACAGGGAACTATGGCTACACCTTC. Amino acid sequence: CASSFRPTGNYGYTF. The V and J genes are TRBV9 and TRBJ1-2, with 7 bases identical to TRBD1. The CDR3 consists of 15 residues. The J segment lost 2 bases and the V segment lost 4 bases, leaving 8 bases of the junction unmatched. Germline V gene sequence: CDR1 SGDLS, CDR2 YYNGEE.

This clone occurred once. The CDR3 here is CATGTGYYEQYF. Here the CDR3 DNA reads TGTGCCACCGGGACTGGTTACTACGAGCAGTACTTC. The chain has TRBV6-5 and TRBJ2-7, with D maybe TRBD2 (6 bases). CDR1 and CDR2 from the germline V gene are MNHEY and SVGAGI. CDR3 length: 12 residues. V lost 10 bases to trimming and J lost 3 bases, with 13 bases between them.

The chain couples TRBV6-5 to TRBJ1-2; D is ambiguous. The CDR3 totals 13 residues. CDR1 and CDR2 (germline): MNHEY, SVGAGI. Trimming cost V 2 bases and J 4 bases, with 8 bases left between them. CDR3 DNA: TGTGCCAGCAGTTACGGAGTCAGCTATGGCTACACCTTC. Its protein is CASSYGVSYGYTF.

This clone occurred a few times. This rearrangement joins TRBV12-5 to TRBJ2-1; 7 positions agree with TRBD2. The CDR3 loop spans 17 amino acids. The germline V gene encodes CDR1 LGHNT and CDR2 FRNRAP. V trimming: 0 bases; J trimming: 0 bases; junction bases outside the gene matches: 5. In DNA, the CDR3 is TGTGCTAGTGGTTTGGTACAAACGGGGGGCTCCTACAATGAGCAGTTCTTC. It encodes CASGLVQTGGSYNEQFF.

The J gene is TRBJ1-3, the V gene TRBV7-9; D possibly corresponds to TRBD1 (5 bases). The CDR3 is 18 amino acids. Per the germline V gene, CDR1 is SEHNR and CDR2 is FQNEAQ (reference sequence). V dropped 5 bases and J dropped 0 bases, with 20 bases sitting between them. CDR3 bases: TGTGCCAGCAGCGTCCTCAGGTCTGGGGGGTTCTCTGGAAACACCATATATTTT. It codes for CASSVLRSGGFSGNTIYF.

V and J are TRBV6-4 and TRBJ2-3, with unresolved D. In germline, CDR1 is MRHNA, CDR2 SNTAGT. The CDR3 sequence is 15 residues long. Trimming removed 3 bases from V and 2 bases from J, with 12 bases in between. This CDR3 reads CASSETPGSTDTQYF. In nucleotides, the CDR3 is TGTGCCAGCAGTGAAACCCCCGGGTCCACAGATACGCAGTATTTT.

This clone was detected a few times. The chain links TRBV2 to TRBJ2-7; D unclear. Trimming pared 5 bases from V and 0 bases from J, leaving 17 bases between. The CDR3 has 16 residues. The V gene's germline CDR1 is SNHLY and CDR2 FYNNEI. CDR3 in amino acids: CASSIPRYPVSYEQYF. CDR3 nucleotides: TGTGCCAGCAGTATCCCTAGATACCCTGTCTCCTACGAGCAGTACTTC.

The CDR3 coding sequence is TGCGCCAGCAGTCACAAGACAGCCTCCTACGAGCAGTACTTC. It is translated as CASSHKTASYEQYF. The chain is built from TRBV23-1 and TRBJ2-7, with D possibly matching TRBD1 (5 bases). TRBV23-1 has ORF status, its function being uncertain. This CDR3 region has 14 residues. V was clipped by 3 bases and J by 0 bases, with 9 bases between them.

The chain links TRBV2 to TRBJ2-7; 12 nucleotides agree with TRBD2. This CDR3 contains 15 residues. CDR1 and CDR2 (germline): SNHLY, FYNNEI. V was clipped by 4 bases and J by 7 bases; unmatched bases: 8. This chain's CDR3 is CASSGRLAGVVEQYF. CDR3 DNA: TGTGCCAGCAGTGGGAGACTAGCGGGAGTCGTTGAGCAGTACTTC.

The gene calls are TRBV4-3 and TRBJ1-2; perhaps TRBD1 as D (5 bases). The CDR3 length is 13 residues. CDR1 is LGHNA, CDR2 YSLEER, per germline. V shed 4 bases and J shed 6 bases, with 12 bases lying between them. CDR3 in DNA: TGCGCCAGCAGCCTTACCTGGGGGGATGGCTACACCTTC. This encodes CASSLTWGDGYTF.

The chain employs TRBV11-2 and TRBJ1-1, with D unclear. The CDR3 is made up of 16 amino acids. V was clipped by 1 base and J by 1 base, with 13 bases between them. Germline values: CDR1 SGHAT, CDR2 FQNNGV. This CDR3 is CASSLGRAETNTEAFF. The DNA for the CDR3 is TGTGCCAGCAGCTTAGGGAGGGCAGAGACGAACACTGAAGCTTTCTTT.

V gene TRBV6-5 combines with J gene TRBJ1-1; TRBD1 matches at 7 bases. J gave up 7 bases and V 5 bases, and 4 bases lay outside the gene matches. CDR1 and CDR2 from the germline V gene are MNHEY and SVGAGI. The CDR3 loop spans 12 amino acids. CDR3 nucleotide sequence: TGTGCCAGCAGTCGACAGGGTAATGAAGCTTTCTTT. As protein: CASSRQGNEAFF.

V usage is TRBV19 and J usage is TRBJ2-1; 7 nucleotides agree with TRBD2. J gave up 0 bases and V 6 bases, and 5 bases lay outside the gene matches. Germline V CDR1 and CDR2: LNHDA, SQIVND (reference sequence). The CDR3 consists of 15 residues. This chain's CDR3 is CASSLAESSYNEQFF. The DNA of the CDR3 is TGTGCCAGTAGCCTAGCGGAAAGCTCCTACAATGAGCAGTTCTTC.

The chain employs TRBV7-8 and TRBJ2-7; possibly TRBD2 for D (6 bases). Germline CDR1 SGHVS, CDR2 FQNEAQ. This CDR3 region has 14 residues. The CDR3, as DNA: TGTGTTTCGGTTTTACTAGCCCGAACCGGCGAGCAGTACTTC. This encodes CVSVLLARTGEQYF.

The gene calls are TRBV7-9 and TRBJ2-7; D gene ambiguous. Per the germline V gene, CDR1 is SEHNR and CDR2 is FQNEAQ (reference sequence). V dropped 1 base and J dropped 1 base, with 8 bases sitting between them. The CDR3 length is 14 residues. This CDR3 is CASSLVPGSYEQYF. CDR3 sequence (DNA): TGTGCCAGCAGCTTAGTCCCAGGTTCCTACGAGCAGTACTTC.

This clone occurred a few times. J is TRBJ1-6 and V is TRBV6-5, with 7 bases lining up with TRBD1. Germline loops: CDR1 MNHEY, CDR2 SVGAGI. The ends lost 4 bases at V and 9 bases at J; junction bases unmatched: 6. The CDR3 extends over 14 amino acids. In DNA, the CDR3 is TGTGCCAGCAGTTTGCGACAGGGTGGTTCACCCCTCCACTTT. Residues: CASSLRQGGSPLHF.

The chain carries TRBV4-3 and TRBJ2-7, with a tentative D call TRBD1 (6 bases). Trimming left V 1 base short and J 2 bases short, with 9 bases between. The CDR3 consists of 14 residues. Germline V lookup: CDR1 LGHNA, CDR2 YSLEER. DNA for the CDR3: TGCGCCAGCAGCCAAGGAGGACAGCCCTACGAGCAGTACTTC. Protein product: CASSQGGQPYEQYF.

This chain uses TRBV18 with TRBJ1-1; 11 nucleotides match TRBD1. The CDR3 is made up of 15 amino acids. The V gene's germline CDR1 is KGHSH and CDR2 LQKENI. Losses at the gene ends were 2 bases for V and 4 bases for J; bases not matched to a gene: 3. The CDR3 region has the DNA TGTGCCAGCTCACCAGGACAGGGGGCGCCCACTGAAGCTTTCTTT. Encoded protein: CASSPGQGAPTEAFF.

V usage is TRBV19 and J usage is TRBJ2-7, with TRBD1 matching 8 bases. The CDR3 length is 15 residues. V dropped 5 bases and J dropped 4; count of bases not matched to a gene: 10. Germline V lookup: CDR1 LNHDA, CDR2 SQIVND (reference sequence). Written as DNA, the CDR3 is TGTGCCAGTAGTCCATCCGGGACAGGTTTGTACGAGCAGTACTTC. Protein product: CASSPSGTGLYEQYF.

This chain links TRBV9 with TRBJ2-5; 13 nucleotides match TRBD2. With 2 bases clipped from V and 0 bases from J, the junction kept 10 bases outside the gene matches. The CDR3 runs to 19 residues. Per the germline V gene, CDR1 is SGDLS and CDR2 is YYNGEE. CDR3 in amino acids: CASSVLGGLAGKNQETQYF. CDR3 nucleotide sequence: TGTGCCAGCAGCGTCCTAGGGGGACTAGCGGGGAAAAACCAAGAGACCCAGTACTTC. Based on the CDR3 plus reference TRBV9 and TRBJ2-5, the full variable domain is DSGVTQTPKHLITATGQRVTLRCSPRSGDLSVYWYQQSLDQGLQFLIQYYNGEERAKGNILERFSAQQFPDLHSELNLSSLELGDSALYFCASSVLGGLAGKNQETQYFGPGTRLLVL.

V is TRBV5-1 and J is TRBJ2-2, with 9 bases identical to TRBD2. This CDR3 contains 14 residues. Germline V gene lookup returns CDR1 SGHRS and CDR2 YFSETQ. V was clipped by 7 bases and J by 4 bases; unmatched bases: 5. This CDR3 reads CASHYSGGTGELFF. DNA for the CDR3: TGCGCCAGCCATTATAGCGGGGGCACCGGGGAGCTGTTTTTT. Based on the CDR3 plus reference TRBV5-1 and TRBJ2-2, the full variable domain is KAGVTQTPRYLIKTRGQQVTLSCSPISGHRSVSWYQQTPGQGLQFLFEYFSETQRNKGNFPGRFSGRQFSNSRSEMNVSTLELGDSALYLCASHYSGGTGELFFGEGSRLTVL.

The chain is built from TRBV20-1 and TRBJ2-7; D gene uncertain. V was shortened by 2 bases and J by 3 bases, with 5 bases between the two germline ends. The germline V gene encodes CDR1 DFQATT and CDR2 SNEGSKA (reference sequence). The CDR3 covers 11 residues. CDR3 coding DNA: TGCAGTGCTAGATTCAGCTACGAGCAGTACTTC. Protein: CSARFSYEQYF.

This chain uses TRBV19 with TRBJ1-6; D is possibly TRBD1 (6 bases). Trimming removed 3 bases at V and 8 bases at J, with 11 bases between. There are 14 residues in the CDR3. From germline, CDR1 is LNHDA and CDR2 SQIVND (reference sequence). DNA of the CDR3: TGTGCCAGTAGTATCAGGGGCCAGGATTCACCCCTCCACTTT. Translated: CASSIRGQDSPLHF.